These 2 T cell receptor beta chains were all obtained from the same sample, sequenced in a study of blood T cells in healthy people across ages. Combining a sample-barcoded 5' primer with a J-beta primer mix, a second PCR ran for roughly 6 to 12 cycles. TCRdb fed the 5' RACE reads into MiXCR, producing one record per CDR3 protein. This sample has about a million distinct CDR3 sequences; roughly 47% occur once, and the top ten carry over 20%. Sequenced input: blood. The receptors shown here come from a woman aged 60 to 75 in good health.

The chain has TRBV7-8 and TRBJ2-1, with 12 bases identical to TRBD2. Per germline, CDR1 SGHVS and CDR2 FQNEAQ. The CDR3 totals 17 residues. V trimming: 6 bases; J trimming: 7 bases; junction bases outside the gene matches: 13. The CDR3 DNA reads as TGTGCCAGCAGTTCCGGGTCGACTAGCGGGGGTGGGAATGAGCAGTTCTTC. This gives the protein CASSSGSTSGGGNEQFF.

The chain combines TRBV29-1 with TRBJ2-7; possibly TRBD2 for D (5 bases). The V gene's germline CDR1 is SQVTM and CDR2 ANQGSEA. The ends were cut back, 4 bases at V and 7 bases at J, with 14 bases in the middle. This CDR3 contains 12 residues. The CDR3 DNA reads as TGCAGCGTTGTAGCCTCTACTAGGGAGCAGTACTTC. Translating gives CSVVASTREQYF.